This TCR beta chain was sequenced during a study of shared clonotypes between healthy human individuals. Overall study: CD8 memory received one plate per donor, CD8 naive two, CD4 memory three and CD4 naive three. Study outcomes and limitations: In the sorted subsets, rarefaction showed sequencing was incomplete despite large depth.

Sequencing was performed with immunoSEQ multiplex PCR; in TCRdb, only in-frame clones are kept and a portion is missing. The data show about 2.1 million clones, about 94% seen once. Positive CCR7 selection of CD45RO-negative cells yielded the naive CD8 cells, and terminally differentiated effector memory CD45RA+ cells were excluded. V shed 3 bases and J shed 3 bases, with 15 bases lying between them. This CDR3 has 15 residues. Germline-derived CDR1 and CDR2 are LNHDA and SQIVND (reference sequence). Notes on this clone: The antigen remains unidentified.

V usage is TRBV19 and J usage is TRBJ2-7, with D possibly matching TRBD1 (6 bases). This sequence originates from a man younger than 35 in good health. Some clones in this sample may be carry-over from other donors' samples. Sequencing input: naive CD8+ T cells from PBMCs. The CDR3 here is CASSMWDTGIYEQYF. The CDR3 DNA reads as TGTGCCAGTAGTATGTGGGACACCGGTATCTACGAGCAGTACTTC.